These 22 T cell receptor beta chains were sequenced from one sample in a study of T cell responses to AZD1222 COVID-19 vaccine. Assay: immunoSEQ multiplex PCR; the TCRdb copy retains only in-frame clones and omits some. The sample lists some 95,000 clones; 85% to 90% were seen once. The sequencing here drew on peripheral blood, taken on day 0 of AZD1222 vaccination. All receptors derive from an adult in good health.

The CDR3 here is CASSVQGAPNTEAFF. Written as DNA, the CDR3 is TGTGCCAGTAGCGTACAGGGGGCTCCTAACACTGAAGCTTTCTTT. V gene TRBV19 combines with J gene TRBJ1-1; TRBD1 aligns across 9 bases. The CDR3 loop spans 15 amino acids. Germline V gives CDR1 LNHDA, CDR2 SQIVND (reference sequence). With 6 bases clipped from V and 2 bases from J, the junction kept 7 bases outside the gene matches.

The rearrangement uses TRBV1 and TRBJ2-1; whether TRBD2, the table's D call, matches the DNA was not checked. TRBV1 is noted as a pseudogene. The CDR3 length is 11 residues. DNA for the CDR3: TGCACCAGCAGCTCCTGTTGTGAGCAGTTCTTC. Its translation is CTSSSCCEQFF.

The chain couples TRBV11-2 to TRBJ2-2, with D uncertain. Germline CDR1 is SGHAT and CDR2 is FQNNGV. Trimming took off 0 bases at V and 5 bases at J, with 7 bases between the two ends. The CDR3 loop spans 14 amino acids. As DNA, the CDR3 is TGTGCCAGCAGCTTAGATATGGCGACCGGGGAGCTGTTTTTT. Residues: CASSLDMATGELFF. The full variable domain, completed using reference TRBV11-2 and TRBJ2-2, is EAGVAQSPRYKIIEKRQSVAFWCNPISGHATLYWYQQILGQGPKLLIQFQNNGVVDDSQLPKDRFSAERLKGVDSTLKIQPAKLEDSAVYLCASSLDMATGELFFGEGSRLTVL.

The chain carries TRBV5-6 and TRBJ1-6, with D possibly being TRBD1 (6 bases). The germline V gene has CDR1 SGHDT and CDR2 YYEEEE. The V end lost 2 bases, the J end lost 10 bases, and 13 bases lay between the germline ends. CDR3 size: 14 residues. DNA of the CDR3: TGTGCCAGCAGCTTAGGGGGGAATCGGTCACCCCTCCACTTT. This codes for CASSLGGNRSPLHF.

V and J are TRBV10-3 and TRBJ2-3; D may correspond to TRBD1 or TRBD2 (5 bases each). This CDR3 has 14 amino acids. CDR1 and CDR2 from the germline V gene are ENHRY and SYGVKD. V was clipped by 7 bases and J by 0 bases, with 11 bases between them. DNA of the CDR3: TGTGCCATCAAGACCGGGGCTAGCACAGATACGCAGTATTTT. Translating it yields CAIKTGASTDTQYF.

The chain couples TRBV30 to TRBJ1-1; D is unresolved. Trimming shortened V by 4 bases and J by 1 base, and 10 bases separated the two germline ends. The CDR3 runs to 13 residues. Germline V gene data show CDR1 as GTSNPN and CDR2 as SVGIG (reference sequence). CDR3 sequence: CAWTKMGNTEAFF. For the CDR3, the DNA is TGTGCCTGGACCAAAATGGGGAACACTGAAGCTTTCTTT.

The chain links TRBV30 to TRBJ1-1; tentatively, D is TRBD1 (6 bases). CDR3 length: 14 amino acids. Trimming cost V 0 bases and J 6 bases, with 14 bases left between them. Germline V gene lookup returns CDR1 GTSNPN and CDR2 SVGIG (reference sequence). CDR3 nucleotide sequence: TGTGCCTGGAGTGTAAATGCAGGGGAGGCTGAAGCTTTCTTT. Translation gives CAWSVNAGEAEAFF.

V gene TRBV6-6 combines with J gene TRBJ1-6, with 9 positions matching TRBD1. Unmatched junction bases numbered 6, after V lost 0 bases and J lost 9 bases. The CDR3 contains 16 residues. Germline assignment: CDR1 MNHNY and CDR2 SVGAGI (reference sequence). The DNA of the CDR3 is TGTGCCAGCAGTTACTCGATCGGGACAGGGTTTTCACCCCTCCACTTT. This gives the protein CASSYSIGTGFSPLHF.

The V and J genes are TRBV7-8 and TRBJ2-7; possibly TRBD1 or TRBD2 for D (5 bases each). The CDR3 runs 14 residues. Trimming cost V 4 bases and J 1 base, with 11 bases left between them. CDR1 and CDR2 from the germline V gene are SGHVS and FQNEAQ. CDR3 amino acids: CASSSWDRSYEQYF. CDR3 nucleotides: TGTGCCAGCAGCTCATGGGACCGGTCCTACGAGCAGTACTTC. Using reference TRBV7-8 and TRBJ2-7 for the parts outside the CDR3, the full variable domain is GAGVSQSPRYKVAKRGQDVALRCDPISGHVSLFWYQQALGQGPEFLTYFQNEAQLDKSGLPSDRFFAERPEGSVSTLKIQRTQQEDSAVYLCASSSWDRSYEQYFGPGTRLTVT.

The V and J genes are TRBV5-4 and TRBJ2-7; no firm D call. This CDR3 contains 13 residues. Germline V gene sequence: CDR1 SGHNT, CDR2 YYREEE (reference sequence). The germline V and J ends were trimmed by 4 bases and 2 bases, with 10 bases remaining between them. Here the CDR3 reads CASSTDATYEQYF. The DNA for the CDR3 is TGTGCCAGCAGCACCGACGCGACCTACGAGCAGTACTTC.

V is TRBV15 and J is TRBJ1-3; D unclear. The CDR3 sequence is 13 residues long. Germline V gene data show CDR1 as LNHNV and CDR2 as YYDKDF (reference sequence). The germline V and J ends were trimmed by 5 bases and 3 bases, with 8 bases remaining between them. CDR3 loop: CATSLMGGNTIYF. CDR3 in DNA: TGTGCCACCAGCTTAATGGGTGGAAACACCATATATTTT.

The rearrangement links TRBV7-9 to TRBJ2-1, with 12 bases identical to TRBD1. The length of the CDR3 is 16 residues. Looked up from germline, CDR1 is SEHNR and CDR2 is FQNEAQ (reference sequence). V shed 5 bases, J shed 7 bases, and the junction held 9 bases outside the gene matches. The CDR3 DNA reads TGTGCCAGCAGCCCGACCGGGACAGGGGGCAGGAATGAGCAGTTCTTC. Encoded protein: CASSPTGTGGRNEQFF.

There are a few counts of this clone. The chain links TRBV7-2 to TRBJ2-7; 8 bases agree with TRBD1. The trim removed 8 bases at V and 4 bases at J, leaving 10 bases unmatched. Germline lookup yields CDR1 SGHTA and CDR2 FQGNSA. This CDR3 has 14 residues. DNA of the CDR3: TGTGCCAGCTGCAGGCCAGGGGGCGAGTACGAGCAGTACTTC. It yields the protein CASCRPGGEYEQYF.

J is TRBJ2-3 and V is TRBV19; 7 nucleotides match TRBD1. The CDR3 is 14 amino acids. The V and J ends lost 8 bases and 2 bases, in that order; junction bases with no gene match: 7. Looked up from germline, CDR1 is LNHDA and CDR2 is SQIVND (reference sequence). The CDR3, as DNA: TGTGCCAGTGGACCGACAGGGTCCACAGATACGCAGTATTTT. It is translated as CASGPTGSTDTQYF.

The rearrangement links TRBV18 to TRBJ1-6; 8 bases agree with TRBD1. Germline loops: CDR1 KGHSH, CDR2 LQKENI. After removal of 0 bases from V and 8 bases from J, the junction contained 6 bases not matched to a gene. CDR3 length: 16 amino acids. In DNA, the CDR3 is TGTGCCAGCTCACCACCGAGGACAGGGAATCATTCACCCCTCCACTTT. Encoded protein: CASSPPRTGNHSPLHF.

The genes are TRBV27 and TRBJ1-6; D unresolved. The V gene's germline CDR1 is MNHEY and CDR2 SMNVEV (reference sequence). The CDR3 runs 18 residues. V was clipped by 6 bases and J by 3 bases, with 21 bases between them. CDR3: CASSEKTPTAYYNSPLHF. The CDR3 DNA reads TGTGCCAGCAGCGAAAAAACCCCGACGGCCTACTATAATTCACCCCTCCACTTT.

This chain uses TRBV4-3 with TRBJ2-5; D not resolved. Trimming took off 0 bases at V and 5 bases at J, with 13 bases between the two ends. The CDR3 is made up of 15 amino acids. Germline CDR1 is LGHNA and CDR2 is YSLEER. For the CDR3, the DNA is TGCGCCAGCAGCCAAGATGGAGACATAAGGGAGACCCAGTACTTC. Translation gives CASSQDGDIRETQYF.

The rearrangement uses TRBV2 and TRBJ1-1; D perhaps matches TRBD1 (5 bases). CDR3 length: 13 amino acids. Germline loops: CDR1 SNHLY, CDR2 FYNNEI. The V end was cut by 4 bases, the J end by 7 bases, with 13 bases between. CDR3 loop: CASSGQTAGEAFF. CDR3 in DNA: TGTGCCAGCAGTGGACAGACGGCCGGTGAAGCTTTCTTT. Combining the CDR3 with reference TRBV2 and TRBJ1-1 gives the whole variable domain EPEVTQTPSHQVTQMGQEVILRCVPISNHLYFYWYRQILGQKVEFLVSFYNNEISEKSEIFDDQFSVERPDGSNFTLKIRSTKLEDSAMYFCASSGQTAGEAFFGQGTRLTVV.

The chain recombines TRBV5-1 with TRBJ1-3; unclear D gene. V dropped 0 bases and J dropped 8 bases, with 15 bases sitting between them. The CDR3 covers 15 residues. The germline V gene has CDR1 SGHRS and CDR2 YFSETQ. CDR3: CASSLEGPLGHTIYF. The CDR3 DNA reads as TGCGCCAGCAGCTTGGAGGGTCCTCTCGGACACACCATATATTTT.

The V and J genes are TRBV2 and TRBJ1-2, with D tentatively TRBD1 (5 bases). Between the trimmed V and J ends, which lost 3 bases and 3 bases, there was a span of 11 bases. Germline-derived CDR1 and CDR2 are SNHLY and FYNNEI. There are 14 residues in the CDR3. The CDR3 reads CASSEIGGDYGYTF. CDR3 DNA sequence: TGTGCCAGCAGTGAGATCGGGGGGGACTATGGCTACACCTTC.

This chain uses TRBV10-3 with TRBJ2-1; 9 bases align to TRBD1. Germline V gene lookup returns CDR1 ENHRY and CDR2 SYGVKD. The CDR3 totals 14 residues. J gave up 6 bases and V 3 bases, and 3 bases lay outside the gene matches. The CDR3 nucleotides read TGTGCCATCAGTGACCTGGACAGGGGCAATGAGCAGTTCTTC. Translating gives CAISDLDRGNEQFF.

The rearrangement uses TRBV27 and TRBJ1-3; D gene uncertain. The V gene's germline CDR1 is MNHEY and CDR2 SMNVEV (reference sequence). Trimming shortened V by 6 bases and J by 4 bases, and 10 bases separated the two germline ends. The CDR3 contains 13 residues. The CDR3 DNA follows: TGTGCCAGCAGCCCCGTTCAAGGAAACACCATATATTTT. Its protein product is CASSPVQGNTIYF.